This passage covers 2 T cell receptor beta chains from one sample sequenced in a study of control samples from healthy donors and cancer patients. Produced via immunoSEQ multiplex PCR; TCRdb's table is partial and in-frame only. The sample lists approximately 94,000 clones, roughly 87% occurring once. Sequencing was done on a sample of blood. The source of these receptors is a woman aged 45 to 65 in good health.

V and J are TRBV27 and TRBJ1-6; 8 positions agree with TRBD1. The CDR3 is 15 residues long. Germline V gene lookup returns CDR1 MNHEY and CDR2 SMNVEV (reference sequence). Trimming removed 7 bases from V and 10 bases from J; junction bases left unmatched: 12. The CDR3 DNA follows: TGTGCCAGCACCCCTAACGGACAGGGATACTCACCCCTCCACTTT. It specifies CASTPNGQGYSPLHF.

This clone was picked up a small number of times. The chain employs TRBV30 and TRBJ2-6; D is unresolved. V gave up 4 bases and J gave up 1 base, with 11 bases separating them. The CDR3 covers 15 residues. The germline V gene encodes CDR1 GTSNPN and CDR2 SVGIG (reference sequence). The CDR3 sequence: CAWMTGSSGANVLTF. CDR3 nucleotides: TGTGCCTGGATGACCGGCAGTTCTGGGGCCAACGTCCTGACTTTC.